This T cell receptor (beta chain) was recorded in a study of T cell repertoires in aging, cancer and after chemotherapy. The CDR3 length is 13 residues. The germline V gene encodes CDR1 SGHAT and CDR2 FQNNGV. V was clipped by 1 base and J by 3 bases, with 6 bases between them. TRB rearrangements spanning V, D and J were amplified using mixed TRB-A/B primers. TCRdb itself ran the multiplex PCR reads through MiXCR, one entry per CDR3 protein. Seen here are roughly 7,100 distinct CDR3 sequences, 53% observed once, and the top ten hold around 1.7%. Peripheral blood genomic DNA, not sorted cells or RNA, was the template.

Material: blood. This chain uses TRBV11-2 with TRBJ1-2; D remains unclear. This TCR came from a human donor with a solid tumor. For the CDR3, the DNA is TGTGCCAGCAGCTTAGCACGGGACTATGGCTACACCTTC. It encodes CASSLARDYGYTF.